Listed below are T cell receptor beta chains from one sample, sequenced in a study of vaccination effects on CD4 cells after COVID-19. Generated by immunoSEQ multiplex PCR, the TCRdb table keeps only in-frame clones and is missing some. The table has roughly 29,000 clones, 65% seen once. These TCRs' antigens remain unknown. Sequencing used CD4+ T cells from PBMCs cultured without peptide, obtained before COVID-19 vaccination. Source of these receptors: a human donor who received a COVID-19 vaccine. The CDR3 runs from the conserved cysteine through the conserved F or W. A D gene is named only where the DNA matches it firmly. A row's size may be missing; if present it is once, few, many or a size class.

clone size	D gene	V gene	J gene	CDR3 protein	CDR3 DNA
NA	NA	TRBV6-2/TRBV6-3	TRBJ2-1	CASSYSRRVSGDEQFF	TGTGCCAGCAGTTACTCGAGGCGGGTCTCAGGCGATGAGCAGTTCTTC
NA	NA	TRBV18	TRBJ2-1	CASSPLKGNEQFF	TGTGCCAGCTCACCTCTGAAGGGGAATGAGCAGTTCTTC
NA	TRBD1	TRBV3-1/TRBV3-2	TRBJ2-7	CASRFGQGYEQYF	TGTGCCAGCAGATTTGGACAGGGCTACGAGCAGTACTTC
few	TRBD2	TRBV2	TRBJ2-1	CASRLGRGSSGFYNEQFF	TGTGCCAGCCGCCTTGGGAGGGGCTCTAGCGGTTTCTACAATGAGCAGTTCTTC
NA	NA	TRBV27	TRBJ2-3	CASSLADTQYF	TGTGCCAGCAGTTTAGCCGATACGCAGTATTTT
NA	TRBD1	TRBV5-4	TRBJ1-1	CASSLSTQGLTEAFF	TGTGCCAGCAGCTTGAGCACACAGGGGCTCACTGAAGCTTTCTTT
once	TRBD1	TRBV3-1/TRBV3-2	TRBJ1-6	CASSQGTGESPLHF	TGTGCCAGCAGCCAAGGGACAGGGGAATCACCCCTCCACTTT
NA	TRBD1	TRBV5-1	TRBJ1-1	CASSPGDRVNTEAFF	TGCGCCAGCAGCCCCGGGGACAGGGTTAACACTGAAGCTTTCTTT
NA	NA	TRBV18	TRBJ1-2	CASSPSAGNYGYTF	TGTGCCAGCTCACCTTCGGCAGGGAACTATGGCTACACCTTC
NA	NA	TRBV14	TRBJ1-5	CASSQDSVSPQHF	TGTGCCAGCAGCCAAGATTCGGTGTCACCCCAGCATTTT
NA	TRBD2	TRBV6-5	TRBJ2-7	CASSTGLGSYEQYF	TGTGCCAGCAGCACAGGACTAGGGTCCTACGAGCAGTACTTC
NA	NA	TRBV7-2	TRBJ1-5	CASSLDMGGNQPQHF	TGTGCCAGCAGCTTAGACATGGGAGGGAATCAGCCCCAGCATTTT
NA	TRBD2	TRBV29-1	TRBJ2-3	CSVKVILAGALTDTQYF	TGCAGCGTTAAAGTAATCCTAGCGGGGGCCCTCACAGATACGCAGTATTTT
NA	NA	TRBV7-9	TRBJ2-7	CASSFGRDFSYEQYF	TGTGCCAGCAGCTTCGGCCGGGACTTCTCCTACGAGCAGTACTTC
NA	TRBD1	TRBV7-9	TRBJ1-2	CASSLGGQGAVYGYTF	TGTGCCAGCAGCTTAGGGGGACAGGGGGCGGTCTATGGCTACACCTTC
NA	NA	TRBV19	TRBJ2-1	CASSIDRTALISYNEQFF	TGTGCCAGTAGTATAGACCGAACAGCTCTCATCTCCTACAATGAGCAGTTCTTC
few	TRBD2	TRBV7-9	TRBJ2-5	CASSVSGGAFQETQYF	TGTGCCAGCAGCGTTAGCGGGGGGGCCTTCCAAGAGACCCAGTACTTC
NA	TRBD1	TRBV11-2	TRBJ2-7	CASSLGNRGGSYEQYF	TGTGCCAGCAGCTTAGGGAACAGGGGCGGCTCCTACGAGCAGTACTTC
NA	TRBD1	TRBV11-2	TRBJ2-7	CASSFESGTGGYEQYF	TGTGCCAGCAGCTTCGAGAGCGGGACAGGGGGCTACGAGCAGTACTTC
NA	NA	TRBV6-5	TRBJ1-2	CASSDSPGVRYGYTF	TGTGCCAGCAGTGACTCTCCCGGGGTGAGGTATGGCTACACCTTC
few	TRBD1	TRBV7-8	TRBJ1-2	CASSLGQSNYGYTF	TGTGCCAGCAGCTTGGGACAGTCTAACTATGGCTACACCTTC
NA	TRBD1	TRBV5-5	TRBJ1-6	CASSPGQEFSPLHF	TGTGCCAGCAGCCCTGGACAGGAGTTTTCACCCCTCCACTTT
few	NA	TRBV5-1	TRBJ2-2	CASLKDGSNTGELFF	TGCGCCAGCCTCAAAGACGGATCGAACACCGGGGAGCTGTTTTTT
NA	NA	TRBV18	TRBJ1-4	CASSPGPANEKLFF	TGTGCCAGCTCACCCGGGCCTGCTAATGAAAAACTGTTTTTT
few	TRBD1	TRBV10-3	TRBJ1-1	CAISESGTANTEAFF	TGTGCCATCAGTGAGTCGGGGACAGCGAACACTGAAGCTTTCTTT
NA	NA	TRBV19	TRBJ2-3	CASSRQVADTQYF	TGTGCCAGTAGTAGACAGGTAGCAGATACGCAGTATTTT
NA	TRBD2	TRBV5-4	TRBJ2-3	CASSARTSGHTDTQYF	TGTGCCAGCAGCGCCCGGACTAGCGGACACACAGATACGCAGTATTTT
NA	NA	TRBV21-1	TRBJ2-3	CASSKTGGQGSTDTQYF	TGTGCCAGCAGCAAAACAGGGGGACAGGGGTCCACAGATACGCAGTATTTT
NA	NA	TRBV30	TRBJ1-6	CAGDLNNSPLHF	TGTGCCGGAGACCTAAATAATTCACCCCTCCACTTT
NA	NA	TRBV2	TRBJ2-2	CASSELYSTGELFF	TGTGCCAGCAGTGAATTGTATAGCACCGGGGAGCTGTTTTTT
NA	TRBD1	TRBV3-1/TRBV3-2	TRBJ1-2	CASSSHGTGHGYTF	TGTGCCAGCAGCTCACATGGGACAGGACACGGCTACACCTTC
NA	TRBD1	TRBV27	TRBJ2-7	CASSLKGQVSYEQYF	TGTGCCAGCAGTTTAAAGGGACAGGTCTCCTACGAGCAGTACTTC
NA	NA	TRBV27	TRBJ2-3	CASSFGATDTQYF	TGTGCCAGCAGTTTTGGGGCCACAGATACGCAGTATTTT
NA	TRBD2	TRBV2	TRBJ2-3	CAVGLAGGATDTQYF	TGTGCCGTGGGGCTAGCGGGAGGTGCAACAGATACGCAGTATTTT
NA	TRBD1	TRBV7-9	TRBJ1-2	CASSPGTDYYGYTF	TGTGCCAGCAGCCCCGGGACAGACTACTATGGCTACACCTTC
NA	NA	TRBV4-1	TRBJ1-5	CASSQASRGGSRNQPQHF	TGCGCCAGCAGCCAAGCCTCCAGGGGCGGCTCTCGCAATCAGCCCCAGCATTTT
NA	TRBD2	TRBV5-8	TRBJ2-5	CASSFSLAGQETQYF	TGTGCCAGCAGCTTTAGCCTAGCGGGGCAAGAGACCCAGTACTTC
NA	NA	TRBV5-1	TRBJ2-2	CASSLDGSTTGELFF	TGCGCCAGCAGCTTGGATGGGAGTACTACCGGGGAGCTGTTTTTT
NA	NA	TRBV6-4	TRBJ1-6	CASRPEGGTNSPLHF	TGTGCCAGCAGACCCGAGGGGGGGACTAATTCACCCCTCCACTTT
NA	TRBD1	TRBV12-3/TRBV12-4	TRBJ1-2	CASSRGQGYGYTF	TGTGCCAGCAGCCGGGGACAGGGGTATGGCTACACCTTC
NA	TRBD1	TRBV14	TRBJ1-1	CASSYGQGTLRNTEAFF	TGTGCCAGCAGCTACGGACAGGGGACTTTGAGGAACACTGAAGCTTTCTTT